This T cell receptor beta chain is from a study of blood T cells in healthy people across ages. This clonotype was counted a single time. The CDR3 has 14 residues. Trimming cost V 6 bases and J 1 base, with 12 bases left between them. A second PCR of roughly 6 to 12 cycles used a sample-barcoded 5' primer and a J-beta primer mix. TCRdb processed the 5' RACE reads anew with MiXCR; each CDR3 protein has one entry. The sample lists about a million distinct CDR3 sequences, roughly 47% occurring once. Input material: blood. This sequence was found in a woman aged 60-75 years in good health. The gene calls are TRBV12-3 or TRBV12-4 and TRBJ1-2; D is unresolved. The CDR3 region is CASSPVRSNYGYTF. The CDR3 DNA reads as TGTGCCAGCAGCCCAGTCCGGAGTAACTATGGCTACACCTTC.